The TCR beta chain under discussion was sequenced for a study of T cell repertoires in cytomegalovirus infection. Study at large: Indications of both CMV infection and matching HLA type were provided by public TCR beta signatures.

Germline V gene data show CDR1 as SQVTM and CDR2 as ANQGSEA. The CDR3 extends over 11 amino acids. Deletions cut 7 bases from V and 7 bases from J, with 11 bases between. Study findings and constraints: People with CMV and the relevant HLA were identified by cumulative public TCR beta family frequency. Dominant in the ex vivo response were TCR beta clonotypes restricted by HLA-C and specific for CMV.

One entry per CDR3 protein, called by TCRdb with MiXCR from the reads. Among about 260,000 distinct CDR3 sequences listed, roughly an eighth were seen once. Regarding this clonotype: What it recognizes is unknown.

This chain joins TRBV29-1 and TRBJ2-1; D not certain. The clonotype was recovered from a human donor in good health (CMV status not recorded). Some clones in this sample may be carry-over from other donors' samples. The specimen sequenced was PBMCs. The CDR3 reads CSAQTENEQFF. The CDR3 coding sequence is TGCAGCGCTCAGACTGAAAATGAGCAGTTCTTC.